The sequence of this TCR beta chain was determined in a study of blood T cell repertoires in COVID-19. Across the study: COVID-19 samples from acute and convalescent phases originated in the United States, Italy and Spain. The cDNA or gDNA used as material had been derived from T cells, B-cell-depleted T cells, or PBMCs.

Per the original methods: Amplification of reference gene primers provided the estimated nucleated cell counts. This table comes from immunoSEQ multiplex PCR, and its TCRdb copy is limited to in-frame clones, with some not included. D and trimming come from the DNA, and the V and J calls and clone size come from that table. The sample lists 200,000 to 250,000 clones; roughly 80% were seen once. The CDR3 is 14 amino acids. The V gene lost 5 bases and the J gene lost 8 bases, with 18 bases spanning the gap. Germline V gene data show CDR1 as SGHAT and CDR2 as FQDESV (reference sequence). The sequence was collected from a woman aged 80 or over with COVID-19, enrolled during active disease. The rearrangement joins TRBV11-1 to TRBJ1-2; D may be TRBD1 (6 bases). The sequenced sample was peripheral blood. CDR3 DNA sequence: TGTGCCAGCAGCACCCGGGCAGGGGTCGGCGGCTACACCTTC. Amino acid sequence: CASSTRAGVGGYTF.